This entry features one TCR beta chain sequence. The antigen is undetermined. This specimen comes from a study of identifying expanded T cells in peripheral blood. CDR3 size: 14 residues. CDR1 and CDR2 (germline): SGDLS, YYNGEE. With V trimmed by 3 bases and J by 4 bases, 5 bases remained unmatched. Regarding the study as a whole: Over approximately two and four weeks, about 17 and 20 clones changed, versus approximately 1.2 between replicates. Variance in clone template counts between approximately 2-week samples significantly increased with total template count across all healthy donors.

Method: immunoSEQ multiplex PCR; TCRdb's copy keeps in-frame clones and lacks some. The sample contains around 50,000 clones, about 92% of which appear only once. The clonotype was recovered from a person aged 18 to 70 in good health. The sequenced material came from blood. The chain links TRBV9 to TRBJ1-1; 8 nucleotides agree with TRBD1. The CDR3 DNA follows: TGTGCCAGCAGCGGGGACAGGTTCCTCACTGAAGCTTTCTTT. Its protein product is CASSGDRFLTEAFF.